The clone carrying this T cell receptor beta chain was observed at least ten times. Its antigen is undetermined. All unsorted peripheral T cells were captured because whole blood was used without fractionation. The sample is drawn from a study of HIV-infected patients and healthy controls. General study findings and limits: HIV+ repertoires were severely depleted of MAIT alpha-chain CDR3s, unlike healthy controls.

The CDR3 has 11 residues. Germline V lookup: CDR1 MNHEY, CDR2 SVGAGI. The V and J ends lost 6 bases and 6 bases respectively, with 9 bases between them. About 540 ng RNA was reverse transcribed with alpha and beta constant-region primers. Using multiplexing indices, alpha and beta chain libraries were generated apart by chain-specific third strand synthesis. A single record per CDR3 protein comes from TCRdb applying MiXCR to the 5' RACE reads. The sample lists about 14,000 distinct CDR3 sequences, 9.9% occurring once. The J gene is TRBJ2-7, the V gene TRBV6-5, with D perhaps matching TRBD1 (6 bases). The TCR originated in an adult in good health. Sequenced: blood. CDR3 sequence reads: CASREGVEQYF. The CDR3 nucleotides are TGTGCCAGCAGAGAGGGGGTCGAGCAGTACTTC.